The clone carrying this TCR beta chain was picked up a small number of times. What it recognizes is unknown. The data belong to a study of cytomegalovirus exposure and HLA in healthy donors. Study-level points and caveats: A further, later analysis showed that HLA-associated TCR beta chains (compared with equally common others) were more clonally expanded. What was likely a sequencing artifact was a cluster of highly shared sequence variants. Presence/absence analyses assumed roughly uniform sequencing depth across donors. Most sequenced TCRs were rare (though some public TCRs occurred in many donors).

PCR employed 60 Vbeta and 13 Jbeta primers. Measured with immunoSEQ multiplex PCR; TCRdb has only the in-frame clones, and not every one. Of roughly 140,000 clones in the sample, over 60% were seen once. Sequencing was performed on PBMCs. The origin of this receptor is a woman in her twenties or thirties in good health and CMV-seropositive.

CDR3 coding DNA: TGCGCCAGCAGCCGGGGCCAGTACTACGAGCAGTACTTC. Translation: CASSRGQYYEQYF. The chain recombines TRBV4-1 with TRBJ2-7, with D tentatively TRBD1 (5 bases). Trimming removed 4 bases at V and 3 bases at J, with 10 bases between. The germline CDR1 and CDR2 sequences are MGHRA and YSYEKL. This CDR3 has 13 amino acids.